The source of this TCR beta chain is a study of blood T cell repertoires in COVID-19. There are 13 residues in the CDR3. The germline CDR1 and CDR2 sequences are LGHNA and YNFKEQ. The V segment lost 2 bases and the J segment 6 bases; nucleotides outside the gene matches: 3. Method: immunoSEQ multiplex PCR; TCRdb's copy keeps in-frame clones and lacks some. The data show fewer than 500,000 clones, with about 80% seen just once and roughly 1.1% held by the top ten. This TCR derives from a human donor with acute or convalescent COVID-19. The donor label of this sample is uncertain. The sequenced sample was peripheral blood. The chain recombines TRBV4-2 with TRBJ1-2, with 7 bases aligning to TRBD1. The CDR3 protein is CASSQRQGDGYTF. CDR3 sequence (DNA): TGTGCCAGCAGCCAAAGACAGGGTGATGGCTACACCTTC.